These 21 T cell receptor beta chains share one sample of origin, sequenced in a study of vaccination effects on CD4 cells after COVID-19 (dated by TCRdb to the early 2020s). These receptors are not linked to any known antigen. Receptors were amplified or captured by the immunoSEQ multiplex PCR assay. TCRdb holds this immuneACCESS table with in-frame rearrangements only. Some clones are missing; in checked studies, unresolved V genes explain under half, and the rest has no known cause. For this sample the table gives approximately 29,000 clones, of which 70% to 85% were detected only once. Of the sample, about 30% falls within the top ten clones. To identify antigen-specific CD4+ T cell clonotypes by their expansion, the ViraFEST assay first stimulated PBMC with viral peptide pools and then applied TCR sequencing. After less than 13 days of culture, CD4+ T cells were isolated with the EasySep CD4+ T cell isolation kit. Convalescent patients had PCR-confirmed SARS-CoV-2 infection between March and December 2020, before Alpha, Beta and Delta variants emerged in the United States.

The source was CD4+ T cells from PBMCs cultured with a peptide pool, collected before COVID-19 vaccination. These receptors all stem from a human donor who had a prior SARS-CoV-2 infection.

This clone came up once. The chain couples TRBV9 to TRBJ2-1; 14 nucleotides align to TRBD2. This CDR3 region has 17 residues. Germline values: CDR1 SGDLS, CDR2 YYNGEE. J lost 4 bases, V lost 4 bases, and 7 bases had no gene match. This CDR3 is CASSIRGTSGGYNEQFF. CDR3 nucleotide sequence: TGTGCCAGCAGCATACGCGGGACTAGCGGGGGATACAATGAGCAGTTCTTC.

V is TRBV7-6 and J is TRBJ1-5; D may be TRBD1 (5 bases). The CDR3 extends over 15 amino acids. V dropped 3 bases and J dropped 3 bases, with 12 bases sitting between them. In germline, CDR1 is SGHVS, CDR2 FNYEAQ. The CDR3 sequence is CASSFLQGLNQPQHF. The DNA of the CDR3 is TGTGCCAGCAGCTTCCTTCAGGGACTCAATCAGCCCCAGCATTTT.

The gene calls are TRBV3-1 (or the pseudogene TRBV3-2) and TRBJ2-5; D is uncertain. The CDR3 runs 14 residues. CDR1 and CDR2 (germline): LGHDT, YNNKEL (reference sequence). The V and J ends lost 0 bases and 5 bases respectively, with 10 bases between them. CDR3 coding DNA: TGTGCCAGCAGCCAAGATAGGGTGAGGGAGACCCAGTACTTC. It specifies CASSQDRVRETQYF.

V and J are TRBV6-5 and TRBJ2-2, with D tentatively TRBD2 (6 bases). V gave up 0 bases and J gave up 6 bases, with 11 bases separating them. Looked up from germline, CDR1 is MNHEY and CDR2 is SVGAGI. The CDR3 length is 15 residues. CDR3 in amino acids: CASSYSGLNSGELFF. In nucleotides, the CDR3 is TGTGCCAGCAGTTACTCAGGACTAAATTCCGGGGAGCTGTTTTTT.

This chain links TRBV19 with TRBJ2-1, with D hard to call. This CDR3 spans 13 amino acids. Germline lookup yields CDR1 LNHDA and CDR2 SQIVND (reference sequence). The germline V and J ends were trimmed by 4 bases and 1 base, with 5 bases remaining between them. The CDR3 region has the DNA TGTGCCAGTAGTACTGCTTCCTACAATGAGCAGTTCTTC. This sequence encodes CASSTASYNEQFF.

The chain carries TRBV5-1 and TRBJ2-7, with D perhaps matching TRBD1 or TRBD2 (5 bases each). This CDR3 has 13 residues. The germline V gene encodes CDR1 SGHRS and CDR2 YFSETQ. Trimming pared 0 bases from V and 6 bases from J, leaving 10 bases between. CDR3 protein: CASSLVEGFEQYF. The DNA for the CDR3 is TGCGCCAGCAGCTTGGTTGAGGGGTTCGAGCAGTACTTC.

This clone was picked up a small number of times. This sequence joins TRBV30 and TRBJ2-5; D ambiguous. Germline-derived CDR1 and CDR2 are GTSNPN and SVGIG (reference sequence). CDR3 length: 11 amino acids. V was pared by 0 bases and J by 5 bases, with 4 bases between. CDR3 nucleotide sequence: TGTGCCTGGAGTGTAAGTGAGACCCAGTACTTC. Its protein is CAWSVSETQYF.

V is TRBV11-1 and J is TRBJ1-2; 12 bases line up with TRBD1. Trimming removed 5 bases from V and 6 bases from J; junction bases left unmatched: 4. Germline CDR1 SGHAT, CDR2 FQDESV (reference sequence). The CDR3 has 14 residues. As DNA, the CDR3 is TGTGCCAGCAGCCACCGGGACAGGGGGCATGGCTACACCTTC. Protein product: CASSHRDRGHGYTF.

The gene calls are TRBV11-3 and TRBJ1-1; 7 nucleotides line up with TRBD1. This CDR3 region has 13 residues. Unmatched junction bases numbered 9, after V lost 4 bases and J lost 10 bases. The germline gives CDR1 SGHNT, CDR2 YENEEA. For the CDR3, the DNA is TGTGCCAGCAGCTCCAGGGGGAATGGGGTAGCTTTCTTT. This codes for CASSSRGNGVAFF.

The chain recombines TRBV5-1 with TRBJ1-4; D gene uncertain. This CDR3 region has 14 residues. Deletions cut 0 bases from V and 7 bases from J, with 10 bases between. CDR1 and CDR2 (germline): SGHRS, YFSETQ. Here the CDR3 reads CASSLVGIGEKLFF. In DNA form, the CDR3 reads TGCGCCAGCAGCTTGGTTGGGATCGGTGAAAAACTGTTTTTT.

The rearrangement links TRBV6-1 to TRBJ1-2; weak D call: TRBD1 (6 bases). Deletions cut 2 bases from V and 3 bases from J, with 10 bases between. The CDR3 extends over 14 amino acids. From germline, CDR1 is MNHNS and CDR2 SASEGT. This CDR3 is CASSESTGHYGYTF. DNA for the CDR3: TGTGCCAGCAGTGAAAGTACAGGGCACTATGGCTACACCTTC.

The chain employs TRBV21-1 and TRBJ2-5; the tabulated D call, TRBD2, remains unverified against the DNA. TRBV21-1 is deemed a pseudogene. CDR3 size: 18 residues. DNA for the CDR3: TGTGCCAGCAACAAGTCTAATTCAGCGGGGGGAAGGTTGGAGACCCAGTACTTC. Its protein is CASNKSNSAGGRLETQYF.

As regards this clone: A junction boundary mismatches the germline segment, possibly from a read error. The V and J genes are TRBV7-7 and TRBJ2-3, with 10 nucleotides matching TRBD2. Germline values: CDR1 SSHAT, CDR2 FNYEAQ (reference sequence). CDR3 size: 20 residues. This chain's CDR3 is CASSLVAGGSSSRGLDTQYF. The CDR3 DNA reads as TGTGCTAGCAGCTTAGTAGCGGGGGGTTCCTCGAGCAGGGGACTAGATACGCAGTATTTT.

This clone was detected only a few times. This sequence joins TRBV15 and TRBJ1-5; 7 bases map to TRBD1. Germline V gives CDR1 LNHNV, CDR2 YYDKDF (reference sequence). The CDR3 contains 16 residues. The junction had 10 bases not matched to a gene; V was cut back by 3 bases and J by 5 bases. The CDR3 DNA reads as TGTGCCACCAGCAGGCCACAGACAGGGCGTTATCAGCCCCAGCATTTT. It yields the protein CATSRPQTGRYQPQHF. The entire variable domain, with the rest obtained from reference TRBV15 and TRBJ1-5, is as follows: DAMVIQNPRYQVTQFGKPVTLSCSQTLNHNVMYWYQQKSSQAPKLLFHYYDKDFNNEADTPDNFQSRRPNTSFCFLDIRSPGLGDTAMYLCATSRPQTGRYQPQHFGDGTRLSIL.

This clone appeared once. The chain recombines TRBV11-2 with TRBJ2-3; 9 bases agree with TRBD2. Trimming at V came to 5 bases and at J to 2 bases, leaving 11 bases not matched to a gene. CDR1 and CDR2 from the germline V gene are SGHAT and FQNNGV. There are 17 residues in the CDR3. The CDR3 DNA sequence: TGTGCCAGCAGCCCTAAACTAGCGGGTCGAGACACAGATACGCAGTATTTT. As protein: CASSPKLAGRDTDTQYF.

The V call is TRBV6-5, the J call TRBJ2-3; D gene unclear. Germline V CDR1 and CDR2: MNHEY, SVGAGI. CDR3 length: 15 amino acids. The germline V and J ends were trimmed by 0 bases and 1 base, with 8 bases remaining between them. This CDR3 reads CASSYSIFGTDTQYF. DNA for the CDR3: TGTGCCAGCAGTTACTCGATTTTCGGCACAGATACGCAGTATTTT.

The V and J genes are TRBV4-2 and TRBJ2-2; D call uncertain. The V gene's germline CDR1 is LGHNA and CDR2 YNFKEQ. The CDR3 loop spans 18 amino acids. Between the trimmed V and J ends, which lost 0 bases and 5 bases, there was a span of 19 bases. CDR3 in amino acids: CASSQEDGRILRTGELFF. In nucleotides, the CDR3 is TGTGCCAGCAGCCAAGAAGACGGACGGATACTGAGGACCGGGGAGCTGTTTTTT.

This clone has a handful of counts. This chain links TRBV6-6 with TRBJ1-5; D unclear. Germline V gene sequence: CDR1 MNHNY, CDR2 SVGAGI (reference sequence). V was pared by 2 bases and J by 3 bases, with 14 bases between. This CDR3 comprises 16 residues. The CDR3 DNA reads as TGTGCCAGCAGTTACGCCCGTTTTGGTTACAATCAGCCCCAGCATTTT. Protein product: CASSYARFGYNQPQHF.

The chain couples TRBV19 to TRBJ1-5, with 7 nucleotides matching TRBD1. The J segment lost 2 bases and the V segment lost 4 bases, leaving 5 bases of the junction unmatched. The CDR3 has 15 residues. The germline CDR1 and CDR2 sequences are LNHDA and SQIVND (reference sequence). For the CDR3, the DNA is TGTGCCAGTAGTAGAGGGACAGCTCGCAATCAGCCCCAGCATTTT. This gives the protein CASSRGTARNQPQHF.

J is TRBJ2-3 and V is TRBV7-3; D possibly corresponds to TRBD2 (6 bases). The CDR3 covers 15 residues. Trimming left V 0 bases short and J 5 bases short, with 12 bases between. Germline values: CDR1 SGHTA, CDR2 FQGTGA. The DNA of the CDR3 is TGTGCCAGCAGCTTAACGGGAAGGAGGGGAGATACGCAGTATTTT. Amino acid sequence: CASSLTGRRGDTQYF.

This clone was counted only a few times. The rearrangement links TRBV5-1 to TRBJ2-7; TRBD2 is a possible D gene (6 bases). CDR1 is SGHRS, CDR2 YFSETQ, per germline. The ends were cut back, 4 bases at V and 3 bases at J, with 14 bases in the middle. This CDR3 comprises 14 residues. The CDR3 DNA follows: TGCGCCAGCAGCCTGGGACTGGGTATCTACGAGCAGTACTTC. Translating it yields CASSLGLGIYEQYF.